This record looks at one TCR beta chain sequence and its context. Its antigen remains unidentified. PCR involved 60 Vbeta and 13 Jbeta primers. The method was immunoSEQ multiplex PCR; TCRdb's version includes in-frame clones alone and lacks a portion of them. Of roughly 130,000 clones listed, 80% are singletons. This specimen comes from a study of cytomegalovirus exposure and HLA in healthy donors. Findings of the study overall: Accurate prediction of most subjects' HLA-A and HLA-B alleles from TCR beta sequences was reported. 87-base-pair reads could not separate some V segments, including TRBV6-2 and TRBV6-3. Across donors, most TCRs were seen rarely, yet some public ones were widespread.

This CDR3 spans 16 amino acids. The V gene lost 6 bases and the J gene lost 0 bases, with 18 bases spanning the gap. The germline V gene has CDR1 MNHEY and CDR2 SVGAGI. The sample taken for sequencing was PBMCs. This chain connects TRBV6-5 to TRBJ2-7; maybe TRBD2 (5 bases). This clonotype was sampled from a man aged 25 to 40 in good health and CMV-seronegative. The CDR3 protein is CASRYTWRAFSYEQYF. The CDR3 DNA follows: TGTGCCAGCAGGTACACGTGGCGGGCTTTCTCCTACGAGCAGTACTTC.